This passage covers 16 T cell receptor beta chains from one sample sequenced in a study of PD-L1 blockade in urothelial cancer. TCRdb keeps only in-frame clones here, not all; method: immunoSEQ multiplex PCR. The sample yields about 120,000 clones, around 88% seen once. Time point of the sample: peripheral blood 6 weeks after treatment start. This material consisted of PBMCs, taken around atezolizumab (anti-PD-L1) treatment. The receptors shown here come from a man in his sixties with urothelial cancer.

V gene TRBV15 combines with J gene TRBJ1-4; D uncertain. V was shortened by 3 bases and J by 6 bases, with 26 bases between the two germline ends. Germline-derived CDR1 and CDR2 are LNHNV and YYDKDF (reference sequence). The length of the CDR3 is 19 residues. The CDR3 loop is CATSSTAGRAPRSYEKLFF. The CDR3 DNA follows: TGTGCCACCAGCAGCACAGCGGGGAGGGCTCCACGAAGCTATGAAAAACTGTTTTTT.

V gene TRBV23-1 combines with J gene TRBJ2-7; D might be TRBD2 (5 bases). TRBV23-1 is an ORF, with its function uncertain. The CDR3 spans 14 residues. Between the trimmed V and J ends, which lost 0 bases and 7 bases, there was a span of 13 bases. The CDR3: CASSQSRIGREQYF. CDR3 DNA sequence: TGCGCCAGCAGTCAATCCCGAATAGGGAGAGAGCAGTACTTC.

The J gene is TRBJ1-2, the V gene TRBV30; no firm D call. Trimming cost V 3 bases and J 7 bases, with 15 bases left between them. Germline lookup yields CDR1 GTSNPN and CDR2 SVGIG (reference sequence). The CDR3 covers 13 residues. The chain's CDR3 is CAWSDYKTGGYTF. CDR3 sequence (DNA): TGTGCCTGGAGCGACTATAAAACCGGTGGCTACACCTTC. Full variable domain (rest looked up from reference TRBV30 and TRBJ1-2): SQTIHQWPATLVQPVGSPLSLECTVEGTSNPNLYWYRQAAGRGLQLLFYSVGIGQISSEVPQNLSASRPQDRQFILSSKKLLLSDSGFYLCAWSDYKTGGYTFGSGTRLTVV.

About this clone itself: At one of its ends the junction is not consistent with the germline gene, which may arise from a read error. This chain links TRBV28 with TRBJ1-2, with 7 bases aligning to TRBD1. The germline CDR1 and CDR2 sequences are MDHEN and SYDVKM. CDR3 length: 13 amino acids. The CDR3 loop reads CKTGDRVNYGYTF. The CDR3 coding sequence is TGCAAGACGGGGGACAGAGTAAACTATGGCTACACCTTC.

DNA of the CDR3: TGTGCCAGCAGCTTAATGGGCCCTTTAGCGGGGGGTTACAATGAGCAGTTCTTC. Translated, it gives CASSLMGPLAGGYNEQFF. The chain joins TRBV7-3 to TRBJ2-1; 10 bases align to TRBD2. The CDR3 length is 18 residues. V lost 1 base, J lost 4 bases, and 10 bases stayed unmatched. Germline CDR1 and CDR2: SGHTA and FQGTGA.

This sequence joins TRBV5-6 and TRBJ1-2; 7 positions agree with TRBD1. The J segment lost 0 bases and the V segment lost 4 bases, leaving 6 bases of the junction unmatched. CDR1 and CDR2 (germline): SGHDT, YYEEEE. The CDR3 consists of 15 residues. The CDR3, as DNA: TGTGCCAGCAGCCCTTGGGACAGACCTAACTATGGCTACACCTTC. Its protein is CASSPWDRPNYGYTF.

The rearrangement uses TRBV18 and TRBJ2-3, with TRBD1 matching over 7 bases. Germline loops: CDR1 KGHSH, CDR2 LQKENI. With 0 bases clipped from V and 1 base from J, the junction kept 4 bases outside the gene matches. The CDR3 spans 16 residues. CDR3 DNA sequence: TGTGCCAGCTCACCACCGACAGGGTCGGGCACAGATACGCAGTATTTT. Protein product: CASSPPTGSGTDTQYF.

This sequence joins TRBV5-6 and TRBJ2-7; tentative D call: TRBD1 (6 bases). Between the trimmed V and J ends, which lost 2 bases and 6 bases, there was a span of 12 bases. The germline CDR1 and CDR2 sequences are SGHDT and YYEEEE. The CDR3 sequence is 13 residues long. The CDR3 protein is CASSFRGTGEQYF. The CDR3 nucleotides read TGTGCCAGCAGCTTCAGGGGAACGGGCGAGCAGTACTTC.

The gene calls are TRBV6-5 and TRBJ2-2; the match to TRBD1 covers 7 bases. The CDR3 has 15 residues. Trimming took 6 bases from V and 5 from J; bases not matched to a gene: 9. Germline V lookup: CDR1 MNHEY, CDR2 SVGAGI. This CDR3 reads CASRDRAWGTGELFF. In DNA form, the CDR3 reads TGTGCCAGCAGAGACAGGGCGTGGGGGACCGGGGAGCTGTTTTTT.

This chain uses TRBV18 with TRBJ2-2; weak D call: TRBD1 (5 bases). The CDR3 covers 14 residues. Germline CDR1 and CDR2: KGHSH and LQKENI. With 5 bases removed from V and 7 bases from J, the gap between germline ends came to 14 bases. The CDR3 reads CASSIAQGIGELFF. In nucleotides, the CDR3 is TGTGCCAGCTCAATAGCCCAGGGAATCGGGGAGCTGTTTTTT. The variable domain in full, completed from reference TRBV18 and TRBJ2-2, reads NAGVMQNPRHLVRRRGQEARLRCSPMKGHSHVYWYRQLPEEGLKFMVYLQKENIIDESGMPKERFSAEFPKEGPSILRIQQVVRGDSAAYFCASSIAQGIGELFFGEGSRLTVL.

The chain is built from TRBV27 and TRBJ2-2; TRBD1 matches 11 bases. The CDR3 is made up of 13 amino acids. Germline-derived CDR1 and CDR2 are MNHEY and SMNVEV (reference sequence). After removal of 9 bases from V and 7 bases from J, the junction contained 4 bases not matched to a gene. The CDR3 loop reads CASGTGGIGELFF. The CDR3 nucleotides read TGTGCCAGTGGGACAGGGGGGATCGGGGAGCTGTTTTTT.

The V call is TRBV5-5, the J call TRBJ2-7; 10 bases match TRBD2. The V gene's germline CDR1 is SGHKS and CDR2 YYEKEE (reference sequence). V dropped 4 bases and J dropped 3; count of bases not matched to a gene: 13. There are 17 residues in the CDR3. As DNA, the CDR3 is TGTGCCAGCAGCCCTCCGCAGAGAGCGGGGGGGCACTACGAGCAGTACTTC. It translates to CASSPPQRAGGHYEQYF.

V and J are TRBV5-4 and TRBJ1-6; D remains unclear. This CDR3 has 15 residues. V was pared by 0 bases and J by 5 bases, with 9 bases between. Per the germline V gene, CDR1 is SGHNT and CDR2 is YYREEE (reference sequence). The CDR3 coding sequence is TGTGCCAGCAGCTTGGAAACAGCACATAATTCACCCCTCCACTTT. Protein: CASSLETAHNSPLHF.

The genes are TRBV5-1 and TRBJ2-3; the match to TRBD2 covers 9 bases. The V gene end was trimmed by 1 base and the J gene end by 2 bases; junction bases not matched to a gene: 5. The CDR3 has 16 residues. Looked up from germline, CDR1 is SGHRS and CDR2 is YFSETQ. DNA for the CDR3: TGCGCCAGCAGCTTGCTTAGCGGGGGAACCACAGATACGCAGTATTTT. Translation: CASSLLSGGTTDTQYF.

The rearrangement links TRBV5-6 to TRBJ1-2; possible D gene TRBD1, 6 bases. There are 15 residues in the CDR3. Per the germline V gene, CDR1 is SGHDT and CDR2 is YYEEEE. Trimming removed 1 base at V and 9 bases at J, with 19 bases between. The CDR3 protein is CASSLWGQVLFSYTF. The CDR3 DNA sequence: TGTGCCAGCAGCTTGTGGGGGCAGGTCTTATTCAGCTACACCTTC. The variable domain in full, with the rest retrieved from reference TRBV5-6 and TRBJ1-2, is DAGVTQSPTHLIKTRGQQVTLRCSPKSGHDTVSWYQQALGQGPQFIFQYYEEEERQRGNFPDRFSGHQFPNYSSELNVNALLLGDSALYLCASSLWGQVLFSYTFGSGTRLTVV.

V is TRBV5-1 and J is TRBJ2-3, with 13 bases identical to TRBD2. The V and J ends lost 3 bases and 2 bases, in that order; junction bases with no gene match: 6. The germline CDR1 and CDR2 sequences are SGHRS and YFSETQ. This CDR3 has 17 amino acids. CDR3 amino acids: CASSSGLAGVSTDTQYF. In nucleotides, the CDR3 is TGCGCCAGCAGCTCCGGACTAGCGGGGGTTTCCACAGATACGCAGTATTTT.